This T cell receptor beta chain was identified in a study of siplizumab effects on memory and regulatory T cells. Study results and caveats: There appeared to be greater diversity in naive T cells than in memory cells, and naive T cells seemed major contributors to the alloresponse. Assignment to unstimulated subsets succeeded for only a minor fraction of the alloreactive clones. An assignable phenotype, naive or memory, was missing from roughly 80-95% of proliferating CD4+ or CD8+ clones. Under siplizumab, an average around 64% of mappable alloreactive CD4+ clones were Treg-derived, compared with 25% to 30% in controls.

The germline V gene has CDR1 SEHNR and CDR2 FQNEAQ (reference sequence). Trimming cost V 2 bases and J 6 bases; bases outside gene matches: 7. The CDR3 totals 14 residues. Some clones are missing from TCRdb's copy, which holds only in-frame ones; the method was immunoSEQ multiplex PCR. The profile shows 100,000 or so clones, 91% of them singletons. Of note for this clone: Its antigen is undetermined.

The chain carries TRBV7-9 and TRBJ2-7; TRBD1 agrees at 7 bases. The sample consisted of CD4+ T cells sorted from blood. This receptor was taken from a human donor in good health. Some clones in this sample may be carry-over from other donors' samples. Here the CDR3 reads CASSLNRGVGEQYF. In DNA form, the CDR3 reads TGTGCCAGCAGCTTAAACAGGGGAGTTGGCGAGCAGTACTTC.